This entry lists 14 T cell receptor beta chains sequenced from one sample in a study of cytomegalovirus exposure and HLA in healthy donors. Profiled with immunoSEQ multiplex PCR; TCRdb holds only in-frame clones, not every one. The data show almost 65,000 clones, roughly 90% seen once. Sequenced: PBMCs. The receptors shown here come from a woman aged 18-29 years in good health and CMV-seronegative.

The V gene is TRBV30, the J gene TRBJ2-1; the match to TRBD2 covers 12 bases. CDR3 length: 17 residues. The V and J ends lost 0 bases and 0 bases, in that order; junction bases with no gene match: 3. Germline-derived CDR1 and CDR2 are GTSNPN and SVGIG (reference sequence). The DNA of the CDR3 is TGTGCCTGGAGTGTTCTAGCGGGAGGGGTCTCCTACAATGAGCAGTTCTTC. Amino acids: CAWSVLAGGVSYNEQFF.

The chain recombines TRBV10-1 with TRBJ2-7, with 8 bases lining up with TRBD1. This CDR3 has 14 residues. The J segment lost 5 bases and the V segment lost 3 bases, leaving 6 bases of the junction unmatched. Per the germline V gene, CDR1 is WNHNN and CDR2 is SYGVQD (reference sequence). The CDR3 DNA is TGCGCCAGCAGTGAAGCAGGGGGCTTGAACGAGCAGTACTTC. Its protein product is CASSEAGGLNEQYF.

This clone counts as medium-sized. The chain has TRBV10-3 and TRBJ2-7, with a tentative D call TRBD1 (6 bases). This CDR3 is 15 amino acids long. Per germline, CDR1 ENHRY and CDR2 SYGVKD. Trimming stripped 4 bases from V and 7 bases from J, with 20 bases between. Here the CDR3 DNA reads TGTGCCATCAGTGTCTCGCTCGAGGGGGTCGGGGAGCAGTACTTC. Translated: CAISVSLEGVGEQYF.

The V gene is TRBV18, the J gene TRBJ1-3, with D uncertain. The CDR3 runs to 16 residues. Germline V lookup: CDR1 KGHSH, CDR2 LQKENI. The V end was cut by 0 bases, the J end by 1 base, with 10 bases between. The CDR3 region is CASSPPDGGSGNTIYF. In DNA form, the CDR3 reads TGTGCCAGCTCACCACCGGACGGAGGATCTGGAAACACCATATATTTT.

This chain joins TRBV6-1 and TRBJ2-4; D is perhaps TRBD1 (6 bases). This CDR3 contains 11 residues. The germline V and J ends were trimmed by 8 bases and 6 bases, with 8 bases remaining between them. CDR1 MNHNS and CDR2 SASEGT come from the germline V gene. CDR3 bases: TGTGCCAGCGGGACAATAAACATTCAGTACTTC. It specifies CASGTINIQYF.

This chain joins TRBV28 and TRBJ1-1; possible D gene TRBD1, 6 bases. From germline, CDR1 is MDHEN and CDR2 SYDVKM. The CDR3 totals 15 residues. Trimming stripped 9 bases from V and 4 bases from J, with 21 bases between. The CDR3 sequence: CASRTGTLAFTEAFF. In DNA, the CDR3 is TGTGCCAGTCGGACCGGGACACTGGCTTTCACTGAAGCTTTCTTT. The variable domain in full, completed from reference TRBV28 and TRBJ1-1, reads DVKVTQSSRYLVKRTGEKVFLECVQDMDHENMFWYRQDPGLGLRLIYFSYDVKMKEKGDIPEGYSVSREKKERFSLILESASTNQTSMYLCASRTGTLAFTEAFFGQGTRLTVV.

The chain is built from TRBV10-3 and TRBJ1-5; D unclear. Deletions cut 4 bases from V and 4 bases from J, with 11 bases between. The CDR3 runs 14 residues. Germline V CDR1 and CDR2: ENHRY, SYGVKD. The CDR3 loop reads CAISVEGGNQPQHF. CDR3 sequence (DNA): TGTGCCATCAGTGTCGAGGGTGGGAATCAGCCCCAGCATTTT.

CDR3 loop: CAISESRQGGLNTEAFF. DNA of the CDR3: TGTGCCATCAGTGAGTCTCGCCAGGGGGGCTTGAACACTGAAGCTTTCTTT. This chain uses TRBV10-3 with TRBJ1-1; 7 bases match TRBD1. The CDR3 length is 17 residues. V was pared by 0 bases and J by 0 bases, with 7 bases of the junction left unmatched. The germline CDR1 and CDR2 sequences are ENHRY and SYGVKD.

This chain connects TRBV11-3 to TRBJ2-2, with D perhaps matching TRBD2 (6 bases). Trimming took 3 bases from V and 7 from J, leaving 18 bases between them. The CDR3 sequence is 16 residues long. CDR1 and CDR2 from the germline V gene are SGHNT and YENEEA. The CDR3, as DNA: TGTGCCAGCAGCTTTTCCCGGGGGACGCTTAGCGGGGAGCTGTTTTTT. It yields the protein CASSFSRGTLSGELFF. The whole variable domain, remainder taken from reference TRBV11-3 and TRBJ2-2, is EAGVVQSPRYKIIEKKQPVAFWCNPISGHNTLYWYLQNLGQGPELLIRYENEEAVDDSQLPKDRFSAERLKGVDSTLKIQPAELGDSAVYLCASSFSRGTLSGELFFGEGSRLTVL.

This chain uses TRBV18 with TRBJ1-5; the match to TRBD1 covers 8 bases. Germline V gene data show CDR1 as KGHSH and CDR2 as LQKENI. The length of the CDR3 is 15 residues. J gave up 7 bases and V 6 bases, and 11 bases lay outside the gene matches. The chain's CDR3 is CASSPLGQGDQPQHF. The CDR3 DNA follows: TGTGCCAGCTCCCCGCTAGGACAGGGAGACCAGCCCCAGCATTTT. Complete variable domain (other parts from reference TRBV18 and TRBJ1-5): NAGVMQNPRHLVRRRGQEARLRCSPMKGHSHVYWYRQLPEEGLKFMVYLQKENIIDESGMPKERFSAEFPKEGPSILRIQQVVRGDSAAYFCASSPLGQGDQPQHFGDGTRLSIL.

J is TRBJ2-1 and V is TRBV4-1; TRBD2 agrees at 9 bases. Germline V gene data show CDR1 as MGHRA and CDR2 as YSYEKL. This CDR3 is 17 amino acids long. Losses at the gene ends were 1 base for V and 4 bases for J; bases not matched to a gene: 8. In DNA, the CDR3 is TGCGCCAGCAGCCAAGTAGGCGGGGGGGGAGGTTACAATGAGCAGTTCTTC. Protein product: CASSQVGGGGGYNEQFF.

The chain joins TRBV5-5 to TRBJ2-6, with TRBD1 as a possible D gene (5 bases). V gave up 4 bases and J gave up 0 bases, with 14 bases separating them. Germline loops: CDR1 SGHKS, CDR2 YYEKEE (reference sequence). CDR3 length: 17 amino acids. CDR3 nucleotide sequence: TGTGCCAGCAGCACCTGGACATCCGGCTCTGGGGCCAACGTCCTGACTTTC. Translation gives CASSTWTSGSGANVLTF. The whole variable domain, remainder taken from reference TRBV5-5 and TRBJ2-6, is DAGVTQSPTHLIKTRGQQVTLRCSPISGHKSVSWYQQVLGQGPQFIFQYYEKEERGRGNFPDRFSARQFPNYSSELNVNALLLGDSALYLCASSTWTSGSGANVLTFGAGSRLTVL.

The genes are TRBV2 and TRBJ2-7; D uncertain. Germline CDR1 SNHLY, CDR2 FYNNEI. The V end lost 6 bases, the J end lost 5 bases, and 8 bases lay between the germline ends. The CDR3 has 11 residues. The CDR3 DNA reads as TGTGCCAGCAGCCCCCAGGACGAGCAGTACTTC. Translation gives CASSPQDEQYF.

The rearrangement uses TRBV18 and TRBJ1-2; TRBD1 matches at 7 bases. There are 17 residues in the CDR3. V dropped 2 bases and J dropped 4; count of bases not matched to a gene: 13. From germline, CDR1 is KGHSH and CDR2 LQKENI. CDR3 residues: CASSPDTRQGLLYGYTF. CDR3 sequence (DNA): TGTGCCAGCTCACCAGACACTAGACAGGGCTTGCTCTATGGCTACACCTTC.